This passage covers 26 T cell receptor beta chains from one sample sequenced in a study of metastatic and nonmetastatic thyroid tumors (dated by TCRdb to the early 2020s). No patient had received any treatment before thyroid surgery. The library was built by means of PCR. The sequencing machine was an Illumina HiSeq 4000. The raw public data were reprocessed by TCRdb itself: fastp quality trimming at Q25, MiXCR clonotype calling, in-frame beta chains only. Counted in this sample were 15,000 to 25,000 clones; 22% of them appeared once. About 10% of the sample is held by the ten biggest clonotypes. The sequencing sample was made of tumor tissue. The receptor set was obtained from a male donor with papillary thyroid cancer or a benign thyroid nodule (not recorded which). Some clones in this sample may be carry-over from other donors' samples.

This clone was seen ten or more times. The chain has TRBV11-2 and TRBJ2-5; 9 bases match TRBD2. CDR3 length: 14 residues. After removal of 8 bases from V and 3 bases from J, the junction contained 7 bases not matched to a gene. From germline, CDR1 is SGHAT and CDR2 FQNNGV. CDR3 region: CASSGTSRKETQYF. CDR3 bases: TGTGCCAGCTCAGGGACTAGCAGGAAAGAGACCCAGTACTTC.

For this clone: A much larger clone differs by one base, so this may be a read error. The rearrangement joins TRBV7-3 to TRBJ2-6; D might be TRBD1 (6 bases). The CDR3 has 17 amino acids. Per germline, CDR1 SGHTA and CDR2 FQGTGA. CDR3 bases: TGTGCCAGCAGCCGAGCCGGGACAAACTCTGCGGCCAACGTCCTGACTTTC. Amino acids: CASSRAGTNSAANVLTF. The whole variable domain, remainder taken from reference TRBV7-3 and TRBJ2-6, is GAGVSQTPSNKVTEKGKYVELRCDPISGHTALYWYRQSLGQGPEFLIYFQGTGAADDSGLPNDRFFAVRPEGSVSTLKIQRTERGDSAVYLCASSRAGTNSAANVLTFGAGSRLTVL.

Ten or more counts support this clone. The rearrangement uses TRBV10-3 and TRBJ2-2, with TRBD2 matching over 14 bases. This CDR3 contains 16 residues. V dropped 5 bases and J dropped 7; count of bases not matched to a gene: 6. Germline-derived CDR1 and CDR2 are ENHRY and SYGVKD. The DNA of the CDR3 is TGTGCCATCAGTTCGGGACTAGCGGGAGTTGACGGGGAGCTGTTTTTT. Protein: CAISSGLAGVDGELFF.

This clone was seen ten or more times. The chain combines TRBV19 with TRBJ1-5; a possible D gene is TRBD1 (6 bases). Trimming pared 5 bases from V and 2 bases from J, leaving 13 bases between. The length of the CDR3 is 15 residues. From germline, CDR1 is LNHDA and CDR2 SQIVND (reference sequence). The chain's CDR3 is CASSLGGQGNQPQHF. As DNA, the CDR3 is TGTGCCAGTAGTTTGGGGGGGCAGGGCAATCAGCCCCAGCATTTT. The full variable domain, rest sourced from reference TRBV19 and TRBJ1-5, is DGGITQSPKYLFRKEGQNVTLSCEQNLNHDAMYWYRQDPGQGLRLIYYSQIVNDFQKGDIAEGYSVSREKKESFPLTVTSAQKNPTAFYLCASSLGGQGNQPQHFGDGTRLSIL.

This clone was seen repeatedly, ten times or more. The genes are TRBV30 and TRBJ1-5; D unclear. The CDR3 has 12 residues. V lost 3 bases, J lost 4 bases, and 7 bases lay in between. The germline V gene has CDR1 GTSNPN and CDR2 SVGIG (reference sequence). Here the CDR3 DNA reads TGTGCCTGGAGCGTCGGAAATCAGCCCCAGCATTTT. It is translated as CAWSVGNQPQHF.

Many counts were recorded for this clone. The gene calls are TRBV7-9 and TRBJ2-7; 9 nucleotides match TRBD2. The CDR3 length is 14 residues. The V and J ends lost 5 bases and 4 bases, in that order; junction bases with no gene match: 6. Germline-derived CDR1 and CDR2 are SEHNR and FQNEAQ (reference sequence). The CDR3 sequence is CASSPQTSGYEQYF. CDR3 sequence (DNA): TGTGCCAGCAGCCCACAGACTAGCGGTTACGAGCAGTACTTC. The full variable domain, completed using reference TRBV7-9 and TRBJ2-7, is DTGVSQNPRHKITKRGQNVTFRCDPISEHNRLYWYRQTLGQGPEFLTYFQNEAQLEKSRLLSDRFSAERPKGSFSTLEIQRTEQGDSAMYLCASSPQTSGYEQYFGPGTRLTVT.

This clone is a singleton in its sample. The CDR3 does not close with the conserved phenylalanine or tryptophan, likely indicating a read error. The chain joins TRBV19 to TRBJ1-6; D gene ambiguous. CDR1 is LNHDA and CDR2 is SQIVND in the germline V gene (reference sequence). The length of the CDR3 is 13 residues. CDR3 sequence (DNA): TGTGCCAGTACCAAGACCACTAATTCGCCCCTCCACATT. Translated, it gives CASTKTTNSPLHI.

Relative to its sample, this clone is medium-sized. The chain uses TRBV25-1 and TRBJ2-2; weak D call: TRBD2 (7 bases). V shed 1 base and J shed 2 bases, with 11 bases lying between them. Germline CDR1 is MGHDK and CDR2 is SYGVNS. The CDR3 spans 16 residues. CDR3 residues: CASSEWGGRNTGELFF. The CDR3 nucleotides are TGTGCCAGCAGTGAATGGGGGGGGCGCAACACCGGGGAGCTGTTTTTT.

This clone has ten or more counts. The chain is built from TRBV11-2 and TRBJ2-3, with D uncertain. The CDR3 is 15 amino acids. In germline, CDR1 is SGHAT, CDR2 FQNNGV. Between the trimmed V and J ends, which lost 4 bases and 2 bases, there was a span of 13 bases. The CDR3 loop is CASSSRTGITDTQYF. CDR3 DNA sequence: TGTGCCAGCAGCTCTAGGACCGGAATCACAGATACGCAGTATTTT.

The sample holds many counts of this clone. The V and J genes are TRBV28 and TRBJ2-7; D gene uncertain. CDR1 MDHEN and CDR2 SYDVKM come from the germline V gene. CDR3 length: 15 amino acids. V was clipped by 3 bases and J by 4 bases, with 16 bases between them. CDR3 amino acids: CASSLISSGFYEQYF. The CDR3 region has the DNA TGTGCCAGCAGTTTGATTAGCTCAGGCTTTTACGAGCAGTACTTC.

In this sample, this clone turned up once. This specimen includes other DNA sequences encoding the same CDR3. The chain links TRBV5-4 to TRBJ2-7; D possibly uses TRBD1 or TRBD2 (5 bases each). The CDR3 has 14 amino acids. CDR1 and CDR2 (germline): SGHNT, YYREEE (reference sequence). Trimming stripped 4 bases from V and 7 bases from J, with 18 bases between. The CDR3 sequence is CASSRRGRLYEQYF. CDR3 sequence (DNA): TGTGCCAGCAGCAGACGGGGCCGTCTCTATGAGCAGTACTTC.

For the CDR3, the DNA is TGTGCCAGCAGCTCCAGGCAAGTGGCCAAAAACATTCAGTACTTC. Translating it yields CASSSRQVAKNIQYF. The chain couples TRBV27 to TRBJ2-4; the D is unclear. There are 15 residues in the CDR3. The germline gives CDR1 MNHEY, CDR2 SMNVEV (reference sequence). Trimming cost V 6 bases and J 1 base, with 13 bases left between them.

CDR3 sequence: CASRMTGGDDEQYF. The CDR3 DNA is TGTGCCAGCAGAATGACAGGGGGCGACGACGAGCAGTACTTC. This chain connects TRBV6-2 or TRBV6-3 to TRBJ2-7, with 10 nucleotides matching TRBD1. CDR3 length: 14 residues. With V trimmed by 6 bases and J by 5 bases, 7 bases remained unmatched. CDR1 is MNHEY, CDR2 SVGEGT, per germline.

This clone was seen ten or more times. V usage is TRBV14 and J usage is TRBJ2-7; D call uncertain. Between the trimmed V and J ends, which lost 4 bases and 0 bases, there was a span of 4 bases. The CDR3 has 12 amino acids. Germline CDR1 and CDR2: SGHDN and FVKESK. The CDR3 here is CASSPPSYEQYF. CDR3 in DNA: TGTGCCAGCAGCCCCCCCTCCTACGAGCAGTACTTC.

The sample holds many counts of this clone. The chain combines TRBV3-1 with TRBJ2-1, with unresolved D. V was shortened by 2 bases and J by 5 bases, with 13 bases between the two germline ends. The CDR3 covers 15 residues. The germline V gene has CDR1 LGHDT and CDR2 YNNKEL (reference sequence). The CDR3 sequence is CASSQSDLNHNEQFF. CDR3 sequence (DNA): TGTGCCAGCAGCCAATCCGACTTAAACCACAATGAGCAGTTCTTC.

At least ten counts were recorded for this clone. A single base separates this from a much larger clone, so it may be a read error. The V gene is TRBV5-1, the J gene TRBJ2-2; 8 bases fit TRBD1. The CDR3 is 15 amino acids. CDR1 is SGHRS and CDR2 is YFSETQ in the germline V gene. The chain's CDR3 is CAGSLGDRTTGELFF. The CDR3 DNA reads TGCGCCGGCAGCTTGGGGGACAGGACCACCGGGGAGCTGTTTTTT.

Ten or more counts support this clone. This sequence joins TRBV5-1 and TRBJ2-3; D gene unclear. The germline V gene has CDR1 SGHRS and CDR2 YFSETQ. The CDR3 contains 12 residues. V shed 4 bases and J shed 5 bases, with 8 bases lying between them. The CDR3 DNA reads TGCGCCAGCAGCACAGAGAAAGATACGCAGTATTTT. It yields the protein CASSTEKDTQYF.

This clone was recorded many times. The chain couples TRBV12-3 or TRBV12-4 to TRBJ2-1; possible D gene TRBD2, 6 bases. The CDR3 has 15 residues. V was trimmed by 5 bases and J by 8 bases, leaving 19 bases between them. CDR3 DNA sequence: TGTGCCAGCAGTAACCGGGACTCCGTGACCCATGAGCAGTTCTTC. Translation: CASSNRDSVTHEQFF.

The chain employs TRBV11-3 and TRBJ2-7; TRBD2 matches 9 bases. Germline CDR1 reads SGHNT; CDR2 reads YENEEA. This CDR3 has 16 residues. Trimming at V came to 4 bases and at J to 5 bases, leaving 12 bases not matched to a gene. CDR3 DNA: TGTGCCAGCAGCTCGAGGGCGGGAGGGCATATCAACGAGCAGTACTTC. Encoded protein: CASSSRAGGHINEQYF.

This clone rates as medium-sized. The CDR3 is CASRQGTDEQYF. DNA for the CDR3: TGTGCCAGCAGACAGGGGACGGACGAGCAGTACTTC. The chain carries TRBV12-3 or TRBV12-4 and TRBJ2-7; 7 bases map to TRBD1. The J segment lost 5 bases and the V segment lost 6 bases, leaving 4 bases of the junction unmatched. CDR3 length equals 12 residues.

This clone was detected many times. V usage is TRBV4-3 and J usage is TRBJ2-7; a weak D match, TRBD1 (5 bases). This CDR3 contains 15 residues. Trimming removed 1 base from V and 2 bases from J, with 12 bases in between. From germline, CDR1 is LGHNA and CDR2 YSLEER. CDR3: CASSQAPTATYEQYF. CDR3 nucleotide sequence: TGCGCCAGCAGCCAAGCCCCGACAGCTACCTACGAGCAGTACTTC.

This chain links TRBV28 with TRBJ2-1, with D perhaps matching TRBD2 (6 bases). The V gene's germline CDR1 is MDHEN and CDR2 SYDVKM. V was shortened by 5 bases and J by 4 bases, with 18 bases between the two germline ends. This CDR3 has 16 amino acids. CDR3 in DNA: TGTGCCAGCAGTCCCCTAGCGTGTATCGCATACAATGAGCAGTTCTTC. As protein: CASSPLACIAYNEQFF.

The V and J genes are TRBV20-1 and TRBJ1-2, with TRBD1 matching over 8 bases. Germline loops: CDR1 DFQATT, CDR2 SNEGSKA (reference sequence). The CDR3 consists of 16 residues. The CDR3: CRANNLRSGGINGYTF. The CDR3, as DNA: TGCAGAGCCAACAACCTGCGGTCAGGGGGCATCAATGGCTACACCTTC.

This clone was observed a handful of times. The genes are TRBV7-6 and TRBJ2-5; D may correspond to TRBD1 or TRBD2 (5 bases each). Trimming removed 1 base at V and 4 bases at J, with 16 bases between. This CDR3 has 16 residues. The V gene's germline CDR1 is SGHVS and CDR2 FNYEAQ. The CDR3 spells CASSLVAGGGGETQYF. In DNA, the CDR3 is TGTGCCAGCAGCTTAGTTGCTGGCGGTGGGGGAGAGACCCAGTACTTC. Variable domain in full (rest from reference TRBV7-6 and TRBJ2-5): GAGVSQSPRYKVTKRGQDVALRCDPISGHVSLYWYRQALGQGPEFLTYFNYEAQQDKSGLPNDRFSAERPEGSISTLTIQRTEQRDSAMYRCASSLVAGGGGETQYFGPGTRLLVL.

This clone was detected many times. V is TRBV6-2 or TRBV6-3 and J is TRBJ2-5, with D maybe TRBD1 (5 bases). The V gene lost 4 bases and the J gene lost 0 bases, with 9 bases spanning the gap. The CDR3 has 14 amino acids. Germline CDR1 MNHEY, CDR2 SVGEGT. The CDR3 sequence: CASSSQTDQETQYF. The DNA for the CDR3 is TGTGCCAGCAGTTCGCAGACAGACCAAGAGACCCAGTACTTC.

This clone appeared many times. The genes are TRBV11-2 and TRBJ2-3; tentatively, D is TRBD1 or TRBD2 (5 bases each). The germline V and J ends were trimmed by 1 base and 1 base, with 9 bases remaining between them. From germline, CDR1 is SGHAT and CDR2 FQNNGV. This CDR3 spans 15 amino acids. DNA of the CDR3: TGTGCCAGCAGCTTAGGTGGGGGTCGCACAGATACGCAGTATTTT. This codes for CASSLGGGRTDTQYF.